This entry concerns a single T cell receptor beta chain. Its antigen is still unknown. No base-level quality is on record; no much larger clone is a single base apart. V has 4 bases trimmed and J has 8 bases trimmed; junction bases matching no gene number 6. CDR1 SGHDT and CDR2 YYEEEE are derived from the germline V gene. The CDR3, cysteine through phenylalanine, is 13 amino acids long. Of all the DNA, just the CDR3 is kept, 39 bases in frame from base 1. The entry originates in a study of T cell changes during pregnancy in multiple sclerosis (dated by TCRdb to between 2018 and 2020). Turning to the overall study: The study examined how the T cell repertoire changed over the course of pregnancy in women with multiple sclerosis.

The library was prepared using the immunoSEQ multiplex PCR assay. The source is immuneACCESS, and TCRdb retained only in-frame sequences with V and J called. Part of the clones is not carried over; for the studies checked, unresolved V genes explain less than half of this, and the remainder is unexplained. Counted in this sample were about 53,000 clones; nearly 95% of them appeared once. The top ten clonotypes cover 0.5% of the sample. This TCR derives from a female donor with multiple sclerosis, enrolled in a pregnancy study. Recombination joined TRBV5-6 with TRBJ2-1, with 7 central nucleotides matching TRBD1. Sequencing used CD4+ T cells from peripheral blood mononuclear cells, obtained in the third trimester of pregnancy. For the CDR3, the sequence is CASSKGTVYEQFF. The sequenced DNA is TGTGCCAGCAGCAAGGGGACAGTTTATGAGCAGTTCTTC.